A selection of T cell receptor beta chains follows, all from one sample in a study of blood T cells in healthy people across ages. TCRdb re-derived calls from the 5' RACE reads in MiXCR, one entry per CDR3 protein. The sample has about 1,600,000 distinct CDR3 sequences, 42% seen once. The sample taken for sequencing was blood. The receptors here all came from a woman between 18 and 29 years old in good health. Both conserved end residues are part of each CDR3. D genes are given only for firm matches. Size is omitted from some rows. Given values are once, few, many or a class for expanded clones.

TGCGCCAGCAGCTTGACTAGCGGGAGTCCAAACAATGAGCAGTTCTTC	CASSLTSGSPNNEQFF	few	TRBV5-1	TRBJ2-1	16	TRBD2
TGTGCCAGCAGTCGAGGACAGGTTGGAGATACGCAGTATTTT	CASSRGQVGDTQYF	few	TRBV6-2/TRBV6-3	TRBJ2-3	14	TRBD1
TGTGCCAGCAGTTTAGGGACAGGGTACAACGAGCAGTACTTC	CASSLGTGYNEQYF	few	TRBV27	TRBJ2-7	14	TRBD1
TGTGCCAGCAGGGGGGACCACCTAGGGACTCCAGATACGCAGTATTTT	CASRGDHLGTPDTQYF	few	TRBV9	TRBJ2-3	16	NA
TGTGCCATCAGTGTTAGAGAGAACTATGGCTACACCTTC	CAISVRENYGYTF	few	TRBV10-3	TRBJ1-2	13	NA
TGTGCCATCAGTGAGAATAGCGGGGGCTGGGGAGAGACCCAGTACTTC	CAISENSGGWGETQYF	NA	TRBV10-3	TRBJ2-5	16	TRBD2
TGTGCCAGCAGCCAAGATGTTAGCGGACCAGACAATGAGCAGTTCTTC	CASSQDVSGPDNEQFF	NA	TRBV4-2	TRBJ2-1	16	NA
TGCAGTGCTAGAACCCTCGGTTTAGCCTATTACGGCTACACCTTC	CSARTLGLAYYGYTF	few	TRBV20-1	TRBJ1-2	15	NA
TGTGCCAGCAGTTTGACCGGGAGGCTAGCGGGAGAAAAAGGGGAAGAGACCCAGTACTTC	CASSLTGRLAGEKGEETQYF	few	TRBV27	TRBJ2-5	20	TRBD2
TGCGCCAGCGTGTTAACTAGCGGGAGTGGTTACGAGCAGTACTTC	CASVLTSGSGYEQYF	NA	TRBV10-2	TRBJ2-7	15	TRBD2
TGTGCCATCAGTGAGTCGAGTCCCGAGCAGTTCTTC	CAISESSPEQFF	few	TRBV10-3	TRBJ2-1	12	NA
TGTGCCAGCAGTTTTGCGGCCAGGGTTACCTACGAGCAGTACTTC	CASSFAARVTYEQYF	few	TRBV27	TRBJ2-7	15	NA
TGTGCCAGCAGCATAGGACAGGGCGGCTCTGGGGCCAACGTCCTGACTTTC	CASSIGQGGSGANVLTF	once	TRBV11-1	TRBJ2-6	17	TRBD1
TGTGCCAGCTCGTTGTGGGACACAGATACGCAGTATTTT	CASSLWDTDTQYF	many	TRBV6-5	TRBJ2-3	13	NA
TGCGCCGGCAGCCAAGAGTGGGCAGGAACCTACGAGCAGTACTTC	CAGSQEWAGTYEQYF	once	TRBV4-1	TRBJ2-7	15	NA
TGTGCCAGCAGCCAGGGCCTGGCTAAAGGCTACACCTTC	CASSQGLAKGYTF	NA	TRBV3-1	TRBJ1-2	13	NA
TGCGCCAGCAGCCCATTCTGGGTCACCAGCACAGATACGCAGTATTTT	CASSPFWVTSTDTQYF	few	TRBV5-1	TRBJ2-3	16	NA
TGCAGTGCTAGTTTACTAGGAGAGACGTGGTTCTTC	CSASLLGETWFF	NA	TRBV20-1	TRBJ2-1	12	NA
TGTGCCAGCAGTTCTCCCGGGACTAGCGGGGGGGATAGCTACAATGAGCAGTACTTC	CASSSPGTSGGDSYNEQYF	few	TRBV12-3/TRBV12-4	TRBJ2-7	19	TRBD2
TGTGCCAGCAGTCGGAGAGCGGGGGGACCCAATGAGCAGTTCTTC	CASSRRAGGPNEQFF	once	TRBV7-9	TRBJ2-1	15	TRBD2